Shown below are 28 T cell receptor beta chains from a single sample sequenced in a study of cytomegalovirus exposure and HLA in healthy donors. PCR employed 60 Vbeta and 13 Jbeta primers. Some clones are missing from TCRdb's copy, which holds only in-frame ones; the method was immunoSEQ multiplex PCR. The repertoire holds more than 150,000 clones, with about four fifths as singletons. The sequenced sample was PBMCs. These receptors originate from a woman in her 30s in good health and CMV-seronegative.

The V call is TRBV6-1, the J call TRBJ2-7; TRBD2 agrees at 8 bases. V lost 3 bases, J lost 0 bases, and 4 bases stayed unmatched. The CDR3 is 15 amino acids. Germline loops: CDR1 MNHNS, CDR2 SASEGT. CDR3 coding DNA: TGTGCCAGCAGTGATCCAGCGGGGGCCTCCTACGAGCAGTACTTC. Translating gives CASSDPAGASYEQYF.

Points on this clone: The junction and the germline gene differ at one end; a read error may be behind it. The chain recombines TRBV4-2 with TRBJ1-3; no definite D call. This CDR3 contains 17 residues. CDR1 is LGHNA, CDR2 YNFKEQ, per germline. This CDR3 is CAGSPRGFPANGNTIYF. In DNA, the CDR3 is TGTGCCGGCAGCCCCCGCGGGTTCCCCGCAAATGGAAACACCATATATTTT.

The genes are TRBV5-1 and TRBJ1-1, with D possibly TRBD1 on 5 matching bases. V gave up 4 bases and J gave up 5 bases, with 18 bases separating them. CDR1 SGHRS and CDR2 YFSETQ come from the germline V gene. The CDR3 is made up of 15 amino acids. In nucleotides, the CDR3 is TGCGCCAGCAGCCCCACGGCCAGGGTGGGAACTGAAGCTTTCTTT. Translating it yields CASSPTARVGTEAFF.

Regarding this clone: The sample has other DNA sequences that encode this CDR3 too. This chain links TRBV5-4 with TRBJ2-3; 7 bases align to TRBD2. This CDR3 has 14 residues. Per the germline V gene, CDR1 is SGHNT and CDR2 is YYREEE (reference sequence). V lost 0 bases to trimming and J lost 6 bases; unmatched junction nucleotides: 4. DNA of the CDR3: TGTGCCAGCAGCTTGGGACTAGCAGGGGATACGCAGTATTTT. Protein product: CASSLGLAGDTQYF.

The count of this clone is one. This chain joins TRBV5-1 and TRBJ1-6; D is unclear. V shed 0 bases and J shed 5 bases, with 9 bases lying between them. In germline, CDR1 is SGHRS, CDR2 YFSETQ. The CDR3 is 15 amino acids. CDR3 region: CASSLGQTNNSPLHF. The CDR3 DNA sequence: TGCGCCAGCAGCTTGGGGCAGACAAATAATTCACCCCTCCACTTT.

CDR3 coding DNA: TGTGCCAGCAGCGTAGTGCAGGGGAACACTGAAGCTTTCTTT. The encoded protein is CASSVVQGNTEAFF. This sequence joins TRBV9 and TRBJ1-1; D possibly corresponds to TRBD1 (5 bases). The CDR3 spans 14 residues. Deletions cut 0 bases from V and 1 base from J, with 7 bases between. CDR1 and CDR2 (germline): SGDLS, YYNGEE.

The table lists this clone with a count of one. The chain carries TRBV5-1 and TRBJ2-7; 11 positions agree with TRBD2. This CDR3 comprises 16 residues. Germline-derived CDR1 and CDR2 are SGHRS and YFSETQ. V gave up 4 bases and J gave up 0 bases; unmatched junction bases: 6. CDR3 residues: CASSSETSGVSYEQYF. CDR3 DNA: TGCGCCAGCAGCAGCGAGACTAGCGGGGTCTCCTACGAGCAGTACTTC. The full variable domain, rest sourced from reference TRBV5-1 and TRBJ2-7, is KAGVTQTPRYLIKTRGQQVTLSCSPISGHRSVSWYQQTPGQGLQFLFEYFSETQRNKGNFPGRFSGRQFSNSRSEMNVSTLELGDSALYLCASSSETSGVSYEQYFGPGTRLTVT.

The chain has TRBV2 and TRBJ2-5; D not certain. The CDR3 has 14 residues. V was cut by 4 bases and J by 11 bases, with 20 bases left in between. CDR1 SNHLY and CDR2 FYNNEI come from the germline V gene. This CDR3 is CASSVQALATEQYF. DNA of the CDR3: TGTGCCAGCAGTGTTCAGGCACTTGCTACTGAGCAGTACTTC.

This clone came up once. This sequence joins TRBV28 and TRBJ1-1; D uncertain. This CDR3 is 13 amino acids long. V lost 4 bases, J lost 6 bases, and 12 bases lay in between. Germline loops: CDR1 MDHEN, CDR2 SYDVKM. CDR3 bases: TGTGCCAGCAGTTATCCACTGGGCCCTGAAGCTTTCTTT. Its translation is CASSYPLGPEAFF.

The chain is built from TRBV18 and TRBJ1-6, with a possible D match to TRBD1 (6 bases). This CDR3 is 14 amino acids long. Per germline, CDR1 KGHSH and CDR2 LQKENI. V lost 2 bases and J lost 6, with 8 bases in between. The CDR3 DNA reads as TGTGCCAGCTCACCAGGACAGCCTAATTCACCCCTCCACTTT. It translates to CASSPGQPNSPLHF.

This sequence joins TRBV11-2 and TRBJ2-3; weak D call: TRBD1 (6 bases). V was trimmed by 5 bases and J by 3 bases, leaving 12 bases between them. The CDR3 spans 14 residues. Germline assignment: CDR1 SGHAT and CDR2 FQNNGV. CDR3 DNA: TGTGCCAGCAGCGGGTACAGGGCAACAGATACGCAGTATTTT. This gives the protein CASSGYRATDTQYF.

This clone was recorded only once. This chain connects TRBV4-3 to TRBJ2-3; no clear D. This CDR3 has 15 amino acids. CDR1 LGHNA and CDR2 YSLEER come from the germline V gene. V was trimmed by 0 bases and J by 4 bases, leaving 11 bases between them. The CDR3 nucleotides are TGCGCCAGCAGCCAAGATAGGCTAGTCGCAGATACGCAGTATTTT. Amino acid sequence: CASSQDRLVADTQYF.

This clone was recorded once. The chain recombines TRBV7-8 with TRBJ1-1; 9 positions match TRBD1. Trimming removed 5 bases from V and 5 bases from J; junction bases left unmatched: 9. CDR3 length: 15 residues. In germline, CDR1 is SGHVS, CDR2 FQNEAQ. CDR3 sequence reads: CASSVRTGVGTEAFF. The CDR3 DNA follows: TGTGCCAGCAGCGTAAGGACAGGGGTAGGGACTGAAGCTTTCTTT.

V usage is TRBV18 and J usage is TRBJ2-7, with TRBD2 matching over 7 bases. The CDR3 consists of 16 residues. The germline V gene encodes CDR1 KGHSH and CDR2 LQKENI. V was clipped by 4 bases and J by 5 bases; unmatched bases: 14. For the CDR3, the DNA is TGTGCCAGCTCACTCGACGGGGGGAATAGCATTAACGAGCAGTACTTC. Amino acids: CASSLDGGNSINEQYF.

CDR3 loop: CAWSADRGVQPQHF. CDR3 DNA sequence: TGTGCCTGGAGCGCGGACAGGGGGGTCCAGCCCCAGCATTTT. J is TRBJ1-5 and V is TRBV30, with 10 bases matching TRBD1. The V gene end was trimmed by 3 bases and the J gene end by 7 bases; junction bases not matched to a gene: 6. Per germline, CDR1 GTSNPN and CDR2 SVGIG (reference sequence). CDR3 length equals 14 residues. The whole variable domain, remainder taken from reference TRBV30 and TRBJ1-5, is SQTIHQWPATLVQPVGSPLSLECTVEGTSNPNLYWYRQAAGRGLQLLFYSVGIGQISSEVPQNLSASRPQDRQFILSSKKLLLSDSGFYLCAWSADRGVQPQHFGDGTRLSIL.

The rearrangement uses TRBV5-1 and TRBJ2-5; the match to TRBD1 covers 9 bases. With V trimmed by 4 bases and J by 2 bases, 6 bases remained unmatched. CDR1 is SGHRS, CDR2 YFSETQ, per germline. The CDR3 totals 15 residues. The CDR3 DNA reads TGCGCCAGCAGCCCTTACGGGACAGGGCAAGAGACCCAGTACTTC. As protein: CASSPYGTGQETQYF.

The CDR3 DNA is TGTGCCAGCAGACTGGACAGGACGGCTAATGAAAAACTGTTTTTT. This translates into CASRLDRTANEKLFF. V usage is TRBV7-2 and J usage is TRBJ1-4; 7 positions match TRBD1. The CDR3 runs 15 residues. Germline loops: CDR1 SGHTA, CDR2 FQGNSA. V shed 6 bases, J shed 3 bases, and the junction held 7 bases outside the gene matches.

V usage is TRBV23-1 and J usage is TRBJ1-1; TRBD1 agrees at 8 bases. TRBV23-1 is placed among ORFs of uncertain function. The V and J ends lost 3 bases and 9 bases, in that order; junction bases with no gene match: 15. This CDR3 has 16 amino acids. This chain's CDR3 is CASSQPRTGSISKAFF. The CDR3, as DNA: TGCGCCAGCAGTCAGCCTCGGACAGGGTCGATCTCGAAAGCTTTCTTT.

The chain links TRBV5-1 to TRBJ1-2; a possible D gene is TRBD1 (5 bases). The ends were cut back, 0 bases at V and 4 bases at J, with 13 bases in the middle. The CDR3 consists of 15 residues. Germline-derived CDR1 and CDR2 are SGHRS and YFSETQ. CDR3 sequence: CASSLEGASTYGYTF. The CDR3 DNA is TGCGCCAGCAGCTTGGAAGGGGCGAGCACCTATGGCTACACCTTC. The whole variable domain, filled in from reference TRBV5-1 and TRBJ1-2, reads KAGVTQTPRYLIKTRGQQVTLSCSPISGHRSVSWYQQTPGQGLQFLFEYFSETQRNKGNFPGRFSGRQFSNSRSEMNVSTLELGDSALYLCASSLEGASTYGYTFGSGTRLTVV.

The chain couples TRBV14 to TRBJ2-7; D is ambiguous. V was shortened by 4 bases and J by 2 bases, with 9 bases between the two germline ends. Germline loops: CDR1 SGHDN, CDR2 FVKESK. This CDR3 comprises 13 residues. The CDR3 protein is CASSPGNTYEQYF. The DNA for the CDR3 is TGTGCCAGCAGCCCAGGAAATACCTACGAGCAGTACTTC.

The chain links TRBV5-8 to TRBJ2-7, with unresolved D. V was clipped by 1 base and J by 2 bases, with 10 bases between them. There are 14 residues in the CDR3. Per the germline V gene, CDR1 is SGHTS and CDR2 is YDEGEE. The CDR3 sequence: CASSLSPTPYEQYF. The CDR3 DNA sequence: TGTGCCAGCAGCTTGAGTCCTACCCCCTACGAGCAGTACTTC.

This chain links TRBV5-1 with TRBJ2-3, with D possibly matching TRBD1 (6 bases). Germline assignment: CDR1 SGHRS and CDR2 YFSETQ. V lost 3 bases and J lost 6, with 14 bases in between. The CDR3 runs to 14 residues. Written as DNA, the CDR3 is TGCGCCAGCAGCTCTCAGGGGCCGGGGGATACGCAGTATTTT. Its translation: CASSSQGPGDTQYF. Full variable domain (remainder filled in from reference TRBV5-1 and TRBJ2-3): KAGVTQTPRYLIKTRGQQVTLSCSPISGHRSVSWYQQTPGQGLQFLFEYFSETQRNKGNFPGRFSGRQFSNSRSEMNVSTLELGDSALYLCASSSQGPGDTQYFGPGTRLTVL.

The rearrangement links TRBV30 to TRBJ2-7; 8 bases are a match to TRBD1. The CDR3 sequence is 15 residues long. V was clipped by 1 base and J by 2 bases; unmatched bases: 7. The germline gives CDR1 GTSNPN, CDR2 SVGIG (reference sequence). CDR3 DNA: TGTGCCTGGAGTGCAGGGGGCGCCTACCCCTACGAGCAGTACTTC. This sequence encodes CAWSAGGAYPYEQYF.

The genes are TRBV5-1 and TRBJ2-1; a weak D match, TRBD1 (5 bases). The CDR3 covers 16 residues. Germline loops: CDR1 SGHRS, CDR2 YFSETQ. V lost 5 bases, J lost 6 bases, and 21 bases lay in between. CDR3 region: CASRPQATDVVNEQFF. CDR3 DNA: TGCGCCAGCAGACCCCAGGCGACAGACGTTGTCAATGAGCAGTTCTTC.

V and J are TRBV5-1 and TRBJ1-4; 8 nucleotides line up with TRBD1. Germline V lookup: CDR1 SGHRS, CDR2 YFSETQ. CDR3 length: 17 amino acids. The V gene end was trimmed by 4 bases and the J gene end by 0 bases; junction bases not matched to a gene: 8. The CDR3 region is CASSLSQGGPTNEKLFF. In nucleotides, the CDR3 is TGCGCCAGCAGCCTCTCACAGGGGGGTCCAACTAATGAAAAACTGTTTTTT.

The gene calls are TRBV7-2 and TRBJ2-1; 8 bases are a match to TRBD2. Germline V gene data show CDR1 as SGHTA and CDR2 as FQGNSA. This CDR3 has 14 amino acids. Trimming cost V 0 bases and J 15 bases; bases outside gene matches: 10. CDR3: CASSLAGQGLESFF. The DNA for the CDR3 is TGTGCCAGCAGCTTAGCGGGTCAGGGACTAGAGTCGTTCTTC.

The chain couples TRBV29-1 to TRBJ2-5; the match to TRBD2 covers 9 bases. Germline V lookup: CDR1 SQVTM, CDR2 ANQGSEA. This CDR3 is built from 14 residues. V lost 6 bases to trimming and J lost 4 bases; unmatched junction nucleotides: 9. The CDR3 region has the DNA TGCAGCGTGGCGGGAGGGGGGACGATAGAGACCCAGTACTTC. As protein: CSVAGGGTIETQYF.

The rearrangement uses TRBV12-5 and TRBJ1-6; TRBD1 matches at 7 bases. This CDR3 has 14 amino acids. Trimming removed 5 bases from V and 5 bases from J; junction bases left unmatched: 3. Germline V CDR1 and CDR2: LGHNT, FRNRAP. The DNA of the CDR3 is TGTGCTAGTGGTGCCGGGACAGATAATTCACCCCTCCACTTT. Amino acid sequence: CASGAGTDNSPLHF.